This paragraph reports one TCR beta chain. The antigen is unknown. Here immunoSEQ multiplex PCR was the method, and the copy in TCRdb shows in-frame clones only, minus some. Among about 140,000 clones listed, over 85% were seen once. The sample belongs to a study of T cell responses to AZD1222 COVID-19 vaccine. General study points: Baseline seropositivity occurred in only six or seven AZD1222 recipients. Repertoires were sampled only after the peak T cell response. Two doses of AZD1222 preceded a rise in Spike-specific TCR breadth and depth.

Second-dose recipients at about 4 or about 12 weeks were treated as one pooled group. Trimming shortened V by 0 bases and J by 2 bases, and 13 bases separated the two germline ends. This CDR3 has 15 amino acids. Germline values: CDR1 SQVTM, CDR2 ANQGSEA. This sample comprised peripheral blood, obtained 28 days after the second AZD1222 dose. The chain combines TRBV29-1 with TRBJ1-1, with D maybe TRBD1 (6 bases). This TCR was sampled from an adult who received the AZD1222 COVID-19 vaccine. The CDR3 protein is CSVEDTTGRNTEAFF. CDR3 coding DNA: TGCAGCGTTGAAGATACTACAGGGAGAAACACTGAAGCTTTCTTT. The full variable domain, in which reference TRBV29-1 and TRBJ1-1 provide the parts outside the CDR3, is SAVISQKPSRDICQRGTSLTIQCQVDSQVTMMFWYRQQPGQSLTLIATANQGSEATYESGFVIDKFPISRPNLTFSTLTVSNMSPEDSSIYLCSVEDTTGRNTEAFFGQGTRLTVV.